Listed here are 23 T cell receptor beta chains from one sample, sequenced in a study of chronic HIV infection and antiretroviral therapy. Using its own MiXCR run on the 5' RACE reads, TCRdb lists one record per CDR3 protein. This table has tens of thousands of distinct CDR3 sequences, approximately 7.4% appearing once. What was sequenced was peripheral blood. These receptors were taken from an adult who had HIV and had not received antiretroviral therapy, or was an uninfected healthy control (not recorded which).

The sample holds a few counts of this clonotype. This chain joins TRBV29-1 and TRBJ2-5; TRBD2 agrees at 11 bases. Germline V CDR1 and CDR2: SQVTM, ANQGSEA. CDR3 length: 12 residues. V shed 5 bases, J shed 9 bases, and the junction held 5 bases outside the gene matches. The CDR3 region is CSVLAGGPAQYF. CDR3 DNA: TGCAGCGTTTTAGCGGGAGGGCCGGCCCAGTACTTC.

In this sample, this clonotype turned up many times. This chain joins TRBV5-1 and TRBJ2-6; unclear D gene. The CDR3 length is 15 residues. V lost 1 base, J lost 2 bases, and 7 bases lay in between. Germline V gene data show CDR1 as SGHRS and CDR2 as YFSETQ. The DNA of the CDR3 is TGCGCCAGCAGCTTGTTCTCCACTGGGGCCAACGTCCTGACTTTC. Protein: CASSLFSTGANVLTF. The variable domain in full, completed from reference TRBV5-1 and TRBJ2-6, reads KAGVTQTPRYLIKTRGQQVTLSCSPISGHRSVSWYQQTPGQGLQFLFEYFSETQRNKGNFPGRFSGRQFSNSRSEMNVSTLELGDSALYLCASSLFSTGANVLTFGAGSRLTVL.

This clonotype showed up many times. The chain combines TRBV24-1 with TRBJ1-5, with D maybe TRBD1 (6 bases). Per germline, CDR1 KGHDR and CDR2 SFDVKD. Trimming took off 3 bases at V and 1 base at J, with 9 bases between the two ends. The CDR3 has 15 residues. CDR3 residues: CATSDNRESNQPQHF. CDR3 bases: TGTGCCACCAGTGATAACAGGGAGAGCAATCAGCCCCAGCATTTT.

This clonotype was counted a few times. The chain couples TRBV20-1 to TRBJ2-2; 10 bases agree with TRBD2. With V trimmed by 0 bases and J by 6 bases, 10 bases remained unmatched. The V gene's germline CDR1 is DFQATT and CDR2 SNEGSKA (reference sequence). The CDR3 contains 17 residues. CDR3 in amino acids: CSARDPPSGSFAGELFF. CDR3 DNA sequence: TGCAGTGCTAGAGATCCCCCTAGCGGGAGTTTCGCCGGGGAGCTGTTTTTT.

This clonotype was observed many times. The chain carries TRBV10-3 and TRBJ2-1; TRBD2 is a possible D gene (6 bases). CDR3 length equals 13 residues. The germline gives CDR1 ENHRY, CDR2 SYGVKD. Trimming took 10 bases from V and 2 from J, leaving 12 bases between them. The CDR3 sequence: CATRLDPYNEQFF. CDR3 nucleotide sequence: TGTGCCACCCGACTAGACCCCTACAATGAGCAGTTCTTC.

This clonotype was counted at least ten times. The chain uses TRBV5-1 and TRBJ1-1; no reliable D call. V lost 4 bases, J lost 3 bases, and 10 bases lay in between. This CDR3 region has 13 residues. CDR1 is SGHRS and CDR2 is YFSETQ in the germline V gene. CDR3 loop: CASSATVYTEAFF. In nucleotides, the CDR3 is TGCGCCAGCAGCGCCACAGTGTACACTGAAGCTTTCTTT.

This clonotype was counted at least ten times. This chain joins TRBV10-3 and TRBJ2-5; 8 positions agree with TRBD1. The CDR3 has 14 amino acids. Trimming took 4 bases from V and 5 from J; bases not matched to a gene: 6. CDR1 is ENHRY, CDR2 SYGVKD, per germline. For the CDR3, the DNA is TGTGCCATCAGTGGGACAGGGACCCGCGAGACCCAGTACTTC. Residues: CAISGTGTRETQYF.

The chain uses TRBV29-1 and TRBJ1-5; perhaps TRBD1 as D (6 bases). The CDR3 is 12 amino acids. The V gene's germline CDR1 is SQVTM and CDR2 ANQGSEA. Trimming removed 4 bases at V and 7 bases at J, with 11 bases between. The CDR3 protein is CSVGEGVQPQHF. The CDR3 DNA reads TGCAGCGTTGGTGAGGGGGTCCAGCCCCAGCATTTT.

Only a few counts were recorded for this clonotype. V and J are TRBV6-2 or TRBV6-3 and TRBJ2-1; TRBD1 or TRBD2 may be the D gene (5 bases each). The CDR3 spans 13 residues. CDR1 and CDR2 (germline): MNHEY, SVGEGT. Between the trimmed V and J ends, which lost 10 bases and 2 bases, there was a span of 12 bases. As DNA, the CDR3 is TGTGCCATCATGGGACGCACCTACAATGAGCAGTTCTTC. This sequence encodes CAIMGRTYNEQFF.

The chain has TRBV29-1 and TRBJ2-1; TRBD2 aligns across 11 bases. The J segment lost 6 bases and the V segment lost 5 bases, leaving 6 bases of the junction unmatched. CDR1 is SQVTM and CDR2 is ANQGSEA in the germline V gene. The CDR3 totals 14 residues. This CDR3 reads CSVLTSGKTNEQFF. As DNA, the CDR3 is TGCAGCGTTCTGACTAGCGGGAAAACCAATGAGCAGTTCTTC.

In this sample, this clonotype turned up a few times. The chain has TRBV4-1 and TRBJ2-1, with 10 bases identical to TRBD2. This CDR3 is built from 17 residues. Germline CDR1 reads MGHRA; CDR2 reads YSYEKL. With 1 base clipped from V and 10 bases from J, the junction kept 13 bases outside the gene matches. CDR3 loop: CASSQGPRSGRAWEQFF. CDR3 coding DNA: TGCGCCAGCAGCCAAGGTCCTCGGAGCGGGAGGGCCTGGGAGCAGTTCTTC.

The chain joins TRBV28 to TRBJ2-3; tentative D call: TRBD2 (6 bases). Trimming shortened V by 7 bases and J by 3 bases, and 17 bases separated the two germline ends. The CDR3 has 15 amino acids. Germline CDR1 is MDHEN and CDR2 is SYDVKM. CDR3 bases: TGTGCCAGCACAAGTGGGGTAGGGAGGACAGATACGCAGTATTTT. It yields the protein CASTSGVGRTDTQYF.

This clonotype was counted ten times or more. V gene TRBV20-1 combines with J gene TRBJ2-3; D is uncertain. Germline loops: CDR1 DFQATT, CDR2 SNEGSKA (reference sequence). The CDR3 sequence is 10 residues long. V gave up 7 bases and J gave up 2 bases, with 4 bases separating them. CDR3 residues: CSVVTDTQYF. CDR3 nucleotides: TGCAGTGTAGTCACAGATACGCAGTATTTT.

CDR3 sequence: CATRYLTGTNPSYF. The DNA of the CDR3 is TGTGCCACCCGCTACCTCACCGGGACAAACCCATCGTACTTC. The gene calls are TRBV6-2 or TRBV6-3 and TRBJ2-5; tentative D call: TRBD1 (6 bases). CDR3 length equals 14 residues. Per the germline V gene, CDR1 is MNHEY and CDR2 is SVGEGT. The ends were cut back, 10 bases at V and 13 bases at J, with 28 bases in the middle.

V is TRBV7-9 and J is TRBJ2-5; the D gene is possibly TRBD2 (5 bases). The ends were cut back, 5 bases at V and 2 bases at J, with 18 bases in the middle. Germline loops: CDR1 SEHNR, CDR2 FQNEAQ (reference sequence). The CDR3 is 16 residues long. The CDR3 here is CASSPGLGGFQETQYF. The CDR3 coding sequence is TGTGCCAGCAGCCCCGGCCTTGGAGGATTTCAAGAGACCCAGTACTTC.

This clonotype has just a few counts. The V call is TRBV6-4, the J call TRBJ1-1; D not resolved. Germline lookup yields CDR1 MRHNA and CDR2 SNTAGT. With 4 bases removed from V and 1 base from J, the gap between germline ends came to 7 bases. There are 13 residues in the CDR3. Here the CDR3 reads CASSVRENTEAFF. The CDR3 nucleotides are TGTGCCAGCAGTGTAAGGGAGAACACTGAAGCTTTCTTT.

Many counts were recorded for this clonotype. The chain combines TRBV28 with TRBJ2-4; a possible D gene is TRBD2 (5 bases). V was cut by 7 bases and J by 15 bases, with 16 bases left in between. CDR1 is MDHEN, CDR2 SYDVKM, per germline. CDR3 length: 11 amino acids. This CDR3 is CASNTAGVTYF. As DNA, the CDR3 is TGTGCCAGCAATACAGCCGGGGTAACGTACTTC.

This clonotype came up many times. V gene TRBV21-1 combines with J gene TRBJ2-7; the table gives TRBD1 as D, unverified against the DNA. TRBV21-1 represents a pseudogene. The CDR3 extends over 13 amino acids. The DNA for the CDR3 is TGTTCCCCCCGGGACAGGAACTCCTACGAGCAGTACTTC. This gives the protein CSPRDRNSYEQYF.

This clonotype has just one count. This may come from a read error, since a much larger clone is one base off. The chain uses TRBV7-3 and TRBJ2-3, with a tentative D call TRBD1 (5 bases). CDR1 SGHTA and CDR2 FQGTGA come from the germline V gene. The CDR3 covers 13 residues. DNA of the CDR3: TGTGCCAGCAGCTTTGGAGCGACAGATAAGCAGTATTTT. It translates to CASSFGATDKQYF.

J is TRBJ1-2 and V is TRBV29-1; 8 bases fit TRBD1. This CDR3 is built from 14 residues. Germline CDR1 reads SQVTM; CDR2 reads ANQGSEA. V dropped 3 bases and J dropped 4; count of bases not matched to a gene: 7. The chain's CDR3 is CSVESGGLSYGYTF. Written as DNA, the CDR3 is TGCAGCGTTGAGTCAGGGGGCCTTAGCTATGGCTACACCTTC.

This clonotype was seen at least ten times. The chain links TRBV29-1 to TRBJ2-3; weak D call: TRBD1 (5 bases). The V end was cut by 5 bases, the J end by 2 bases, with 20 bases between. The length of the CDR3 is 16 residues. CDR1 SQVTM and CDR2 ANQGSEA come from the germline V gene. The CDR3 DNA follows: TGCAGCGTTCTCTCTCTGGACACCGTCTTCACAGATACGCAGTATTTT. It is translated as CSVLSLDTVFTDTQYF.

V gene TRBV11-1 combines with J gene TRBJ1-2, with TRBD1 identical over 7 bases. CDR3 length: 15 residues. Germline V lookup: CDR1 SGHAT, CDR2 FQDESV (reference sequence). J was trimmed by 8 bases and V by 2 bases; bases with no gene match: 11. The CDR3 bases are TGTGCCAGCAGCTTAACCGAACTTACAGGGGCCGGCTACACCTTC. It codes for CASSLTELTGAGYTF. The entire variable domain, with the rest obtained from reference TRBV11-1 and TRBJ1-2, is as follows: EAEVAQSPRYKITEKSQAVAFWCDPISGHATLYWYRQILGQGPELLVQFQDESVVDDSQLPKDRFSAERLKGVDSTLKIQPAELGDSAMYLCASSLTELTGAGYTFGSGTRLTVV.

This rearrangement joins TRBV28 to TRBJ1-5; 10 nucleotides match TRBD1. The V and J ends lost 1 base and 5 bases, in that order; junction bases with no gene match: 5. This CDR3 is built from 16 residues. CDR1 and CDR2 (germline): MDHEN, SYDVKM. In nucleotides, the CDR3 is TGTGCCAGCAGTTTATCCGGGACAGGGGTGGATCAGCCCCAGCATTTT. Encoded protein: CASSLSGTGVDQPQHF.